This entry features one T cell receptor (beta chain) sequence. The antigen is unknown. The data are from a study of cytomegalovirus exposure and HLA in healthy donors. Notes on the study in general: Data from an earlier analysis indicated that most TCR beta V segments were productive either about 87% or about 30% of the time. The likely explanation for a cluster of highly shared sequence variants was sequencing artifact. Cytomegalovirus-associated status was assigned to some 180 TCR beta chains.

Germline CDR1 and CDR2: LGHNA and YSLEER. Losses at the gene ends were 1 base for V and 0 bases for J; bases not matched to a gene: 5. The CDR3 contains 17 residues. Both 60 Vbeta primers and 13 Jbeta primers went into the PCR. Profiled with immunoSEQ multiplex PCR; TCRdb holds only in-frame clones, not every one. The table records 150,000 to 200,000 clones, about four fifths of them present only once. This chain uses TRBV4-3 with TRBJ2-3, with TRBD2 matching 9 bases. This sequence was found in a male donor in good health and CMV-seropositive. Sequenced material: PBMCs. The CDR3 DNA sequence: TGCGCCAGCAGCCAAGGGCTAGCGGGGACGAGCACAGATACGCAGTATTTT. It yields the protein CASSQGLAGTSTDTQYF.